Shown below are 32 T cell receptor beta chains from a single sample sequenced in a study of shared clonotypes between healthy human individuals. Some clones are missing from TCRdb's copy, which holds only in-frame ones; the method was immunoSEQ multiplex PCR. In the table there are fewer than 3 million clones, 92% of which are singletons. The sample was naive CD4+ T cells from PBMCs. The sample's subset: CD45RA+ positively selected. Receptors were obtained from a man between 18 and 35 years old in good health. Some clones in this sample may be carry-over from other donors' samples.

V usage is TRBV28 and J usage is TRBJ2-7, with D unresolved. The germline V and J ends were trimmed by 1 base and 5 bases, with 15 bases remaining between them. The CDR3 runs 15 residues. Germline lookup yields CDR1 MDHEN and CDR2 SYDVKM. In DNA, the CDR3 is TGTGCCAGCAGTTTATTTGCCCCCGGTGGAAACGAGCAGTACTTC. Its translation is CASSLFAPGGNEQYF.

The chain joins TRBV7-9 to TRBJ1-1, with D tentatively TRBD1 (5 bases). V was cut by 5 bases and J by 1 base, with 11 bases left in between. The CDR3 runs 14 residues. Germline V CDR1 and CDR2: SEHNR, FQNEAQ (reference sequence). The CDR3 coding sequence is TGTGCCAGCAGCCTAATGACAGCGAACACTGAAGCTTTCTTT. Protein product: CASSLMTANTEAFF.

The chain combines TRBV10-3 with TRBJ2-3; 10 bases align to TRBD2. With 5 bases clipped from V and 3 bases from J, the junction kept 2 bases outside the gene matches. Germline CDR1 ENHRY, CDR2 SYGVKD. The CDR3 covers 14 residues. CDR3 residues: CAISSGRGTDTQYF. The CDR3 DNA reads TGTGCCATCAGTAGCGGGAGGGGGACAGATACGCAGTATTTT.

The gene calls are TRBV6-5 and TRBJ2-1; D is possibly TRBD1 (5 bases). The CDR3 covers 15 residues. From germline, CDR1 is MNHEY and CDR2 SVGAGI. Trimming left V 6 bases short and J 3 bases short, with 15 bases between. Here the CDR3 reads CASRLDRLIYNEQFF. The DNA for the CDR3 is TGTGCCAGCAGGTTAGACAGACTTATCTACAATGAGCAGTTCTTC.

The chain couples TRBV7-3 to TRBJ2-1; 8 positions agree with TRBD1. Germline CDR1 SGHTA, CDR2 FQGTGA. CDR3 length: 13 amino acids. V trimming: 3 bases; J trimming: 9 bases; junction bases outside the gene matches: 4. The CDR3 protein is CASSLTGESEQFF. The CDR3, as DNA: TGTGCCAGCAGCTTGACAGGGGAGAGTGAGCAGTTCTTC. Supplemented by reference TRBV7-3 and TRBJ2-1, the full variable domain reads GAGVSQTPSNKVTEKGKYVELRCDPISGHTALYWYRQSLGQGPEFLIYFQGTGAADDSGLPNDRFFAVRPEGSVSTLKIQRTERGDSAVYLCASSLTGESEQFFGPGTRLTVL.

With regard to this clone: A read error is likely here: a far larger clone is one base away. Other DNA sequences within the sample encode an identical CDR3. The V and J genes are TRBV11-2 and TRBJ1-2; D is perhaps TRBD1 (5 bases). The CDR3 sequence is 13 residues long. Per the germline V gene, CDR1 is SGHAT and CDR2 is FQNNGV. V shed 3 bases and J shed 1 base, with 6 bases lying between them. CDR3 sequence (DNA): TGTGCCAGCAGCTTGGACAATAACTATGGCTACACCTTC. It is translated as CASSLDNNYGYTF.

The chain joins TRBV27 to TRBJ1-5; 9 bases map to TRBD1. CDR3 size: 14 residues. Germline V gene data show CDR1 as MNHEY and CDR2 as SMNVEV (reference sequence). The trim removed 6 bases at V and 6 bases at J, leaving 6 bases unmatched. The DNA of the CDR3 is TGTGCCAGCAGGGGACAGGGAAACGGTCAGCCCCAGCATTTT. Residues: CASRGQGNGQPQHF.

V usage is TRBV28 and J usage is TRBJ2-7; D tentatively fits TRBD1 or TRBD2 (7 bases each). Per germline, CDR1 MDHEN and CDR2 SYDVKM. Trimming took 3 bases from V and 6 from J, leaving 21 bases between them. The CDR3 extends over 16 amino acids. The CDR3 loop is CASSFSPSDREGEQYF. The CDR3 DNA sequence: TGTGCCAGCAGTTTTTCCCCTTCCGACAGGGAGGGCGAGCAGTACTTC. The full variable domain, completed using reference TRBV28 and TRBJ2-7, is DVKVTQSSRYLVKRTGEKVFLECVQDMDHENMFWYRQDPGLGLRLIYFSYDVKMKEKGDIPEGYSVSREKKERFSLILESASTNQTSMYLCASSFSPSDREGEQYFGPGTRLTVT.

V is TRBV9 and J is TRBJ2-3, with 8 bases fitting TRBD2. The CDR3 totals 16 residues. Trimming at V came to 0 bases and at J to 0 bases, leaving 3 bases not matched to a gene. Germline V lookup: CDR1 SGDLS, CDR2 YYNGEE. The CDR3 sequence is CASSVAVAGSTDTQYF. The CDR3 DNA reads as TGTGCCAGCAGCGTAGCCGTAGCGGGAAGCACAGATACGCAGTATTTT.

The J gene is TRBJ2-3, the V gene TRBV21-1; TRBD2, the table's D call, lacks a check against the DNA. TRBV21-1 is a pseudogene segment. This CDR3 comprises 18 residues. The CDR3 nucleotides are TGTGCCAGCAGCAAAGGGGGGACTCCCCACGGGGTGGCAGATACGCAGTATTTT. This encodes CASSKGGTPHGVADTQYF.

A word on this clone: Other DNA sequences in the sample encode the same CDR3. The chain has TRBV4-1 and TRBJ1-4; D is undetermined. This CDR3 contains 15 residues. Trimming took off 0 bases at V and 5 bases at J, with 10 bases between the two ends. Germline V gene sequence: CDR1 MGHRA, CDR2 YSYEKL. The CDR3 region has the DNA TGCGCCAGCAGCCAAGAAGGTACGGGGAATGAAAAACTGTTTTTT. It encodes CASSQEGTGNEKLFF.

A remark on this clone: This specimen includes other DNA sequences encoding the same CDR3. This chain links TRBV30 with TRBJ2-5; D remains unclear. This CDR3 has 12 residues. Between the trimmed V and J ends, which lost 0 bases and 5 bases, there was a span of 7 bases. CDR1 GTSNPN and CDR2 SVGIG come from the germline V gene (reference sequence). CDR3 in DNA: TGTGCCTGGAGTGTATTGGGGGAGACCCAGTACTTC. Residues: CAWSVLGETQYF.

This clone was seen only a few times. This specimen includes other DNA sequences encoding the same CDR3. This sequence joins TRBV7-2 and TRBJ1-1; possibly TRBD1 for D (5 bases). Trimming stripped 2 bases from V and 1 base from J, with 8 bases between. This CDR3 is built from 14 residues. The germline V gene has CDR1 SGHTA and CDR2 FQGNSA. In nucleotides, the CDR3 is TGTGCCAGCAGCTTATTGGGACCGAACACTGAAGCTTTCTTT. This translates into CASSLLGPNTEAFF. The whole variable domain, filled in from reference TRBV7-2 and TRBJ1-1, reads GAGVSQSPSNKVTEKGKDVELRCDPISGHTALYWYRQSLGQGLEFLIYFQGNSAPDKSGLPSDRFSAERTGGSVSTLTIQRTQQEDSAVYLCASSLLGPNTEAFFGQGTRLTVV.

The chain links TRBV9 to TRBJ2-1, with D unclear. CDR3 length: 17 amino acids. V shed 0 bases and J shed 0 bases, with 13 bases lying between them. Germline values: CDR1 SGDLS, CDR2 YYNGEE. In DNA, the CDR3 is TGTGCCAGCAGCGTAGGGGAAGGGATCATCTCCTACAATGAGCAGTTCTTC. This encodes CASSVGEGIISYNEQFF.

This clone has just a few counts. This sequence joins TRBV9 and TRBJ1-1; D call uncertain. Germline V gene sequence: CDR1 SGDLS, CDR2 YYNGEE. With 2 bases removed from V and 6 bases from J, the gap between germline ends came to 14 bases. The CDR3 spans 14 residues. The CDR3 sequence is CASSVKGVSSEAFF. The DNA for the CDR3 is TGTGCCAGCAGCGTCAAGGGAGTGTCCTCTGAAGCTTTCTTT.

The chain is built from TRBV5-4 and TRBJ1-4; D is ambiguous. With 2 bases removed from V and 0 bases from J, the gap between germline ends came to 5 bases. The CDR3 covers 14 residues. Germline V gene data show CDR1 as SGHNT and CDR2 as YYREEE (reference sequence). The CDR3 spells CASSFSTTNEKLFF. CDR3 sequence (DNA): TGTGCCAGCAGCTTTAGTACAACTAATGAAAAACTGTTTTTT.

V and J are TRBV10-3 and TRBJ2-7, with unresolved D. Germline V gene lookup returns CDR1 ENHRY and CDR2 SYGVKD. This CDR3 contains 14 residues. The ends were cut back, 2 bases at V and 9 bases at J, with 17 bases in the middle. The chain's CDR3 is CAISETSQIATQYF. The CDR3 region has the DNA TGTGCCATCAGTGAGACGTCTCAAATAGCAACGCAGTACTTC.

The chain uses TRBV2 and TRBJ1-1; D unresolved. Trimming stripped 6 bases from V and 5 bases from J, with 13 bases between. Germline assignment: CDR1 SNHLY and CDR2 FYNNEI. This CDR3 has 13 amino acids. The CDR3 is CASRGRRTTEAFF. CDR3 DNA sequence: TGTGCCAGCAGAGGCAGGAGAACAACTGAAGCTTTCTTT.

This clone has only one observation. This chain joins TRBV10-3 and TRBJ1-2; TRBD1 agrees at 12 bases. From germline, CDR1 is ENHRY and CDR2 SYGVKD. With V trimmed by 6 bases and J by 6 bases, 5 bases remained unmatched. The CDR3 extends over 14 amino acids. For the CDR3, the DNA is TGTGCCATCAGGGGGACAGGGGGCGCGGATGGCTACACCTTC. Residues: CAIRGTGGADGYTF.

The DNA for the CDR3 is TGTGCCAGTAGTGATAGACCCGGGACCTCCTACGAGCAGTACTTC. This sequence encodes CASSDRPGTSYEQYF. The V and J genes are TRBV19 and TRBJ2-7; D is tentatively TRBD1 or TRBD2 (5 bases each). With 5 bases removed from V and 0 bases from J, the gap between germline ends came to 14 bases. Germline V lookup: CDR1 LNHDA, CDR2 SQIVND (reference sequence). The CDR3 runs 15 residues.

V gene TRBV11-2 combines with J gene TRBJ2-3, with 7 nucleotides matching TRBD1. After removal of 1 base from V and 3 bases from J, the junction contained 13 bases not matched to a gene. Germline lookup yields CDR1 SGHAT and CDR2 FQNNGV. This CDR3 is built from 18 residues. The CDR3 sequence is CASSLVPWVKGATDTQYF. The CDR3 region has the DNA TGTGCCAGCAGCTTAGTACCCTGGGTGAAGGGGGCAACAGATACGCAGTATTTT.

This clone has a handful of counts. The chain links TRBV18 to TRBJ1-1, with D unclear. The CDR3 is 12 amino acids. Per germline, CDR1 KGHSH and CDR2 LQKENI. The V and J ends lost 6 bases and 6 bases respectively, with 11 bases between them. The CDR3: CASSLNGAEAFF. CDR3 DNA sequence: TGTGCCAGCTCGCTAAACGGAGCTGAAGCTTTCTTT.

This chain uses TRBV7-9 with TRBJ1-3, with D possibly being TRBD1 (5 bases). Trimming left V 5 bases short and J 4 bases short, with 15 bases between. The CDR3 contains 15 residues. Germline CDR1 and CDR2: SEHNR and FQNEAQ (reference sequence). Written as DNA, the CDR3 is TGTGCCAGCAGCCCTTTGGGGGGTGCCGGAAACACCATATATTTT. It specifies CASSPLGGAGNTIYF.

The CDR3 protein is CASSALAGQETQYF. CDR3 nucleotides: TGTGCCAGCAGCGCCCTAGCGGGACAAGAGACCCAGTACTTC. J is TRBJ2-5 and V is TRBV9; the match to TRBD2 covers 9 bases. Germline-derived CDR1 and CDR2 are SGDLS and YYNGEE. V trimming: 3 bases; J trimming: 2 bases; junction bases outside the gene matches: 2. This CDR3 spans 14 amino acids.

This clone is a singleton in its sample. The V gene is TRBV5-1, the J gene TRBJ2-1, with 11 bases identical to TRBD2. Germline CDR1 SGHRS, CDR2 YFSETQ. This CDR3 spans 16 amino acids. The junction had 8 bases not matched to a gene; V was cut back by 0 bases and J by 9 bases. Here the CDR3 DNA reads TGCGCCAGCAGCTTGGGTGCTAGCGGGAGGTGGAGTGAGCAGTTCTTC. It translates to CASSLGASGRWSEQFF.

V and J are TRBV6-4 and TRBJ2-7; unclear D gene. Trimming left V 2 bases short and J 3 bases short, with 20 bases between. CDR3 length: 17 amino acids. Germline V CDR1 and CDR2: MRHNA, SNTAGT. In DNA form, the CDR3 reads TGTGCCAGCAGTGACCCCGAAAACCCCGCAGGTAGCTACGAGCAGTACTTC. Its protein product is CASSDPENPAGSYEQYF.

The chain links TRBV28 to TRBJ2-7; 8 bases are shared with TRBD2. CDR1 MDHEN and CDR2 SYDVKM come from the germline V gene. The CDR3 consists of 12 residues. The CDR3 DNA reads TGTGCTTCGGCTAGCGGGCGGTACGAGCAGTACTTC. It encodes CASASGRYEQYF.

This rearrangement joins TRBV6-5 to TRBJ1-1; 8 positions match TRBD1. The germline CDR1 and CDR2 sequences are MNHEY and SVGAGI. The CDR3 loop spans 13 amino acids. After removal of 10 bases from V and 11 bases from J, the junction contained 15 bases not matched to a gene. CDR3 DNA: TGTGCCACCCAGGGACAGGAGCACCCCGGGGCTTTCTTT. Its protein is CATQGQEHPGAFF.

The gene calls are TRBV2 and TRBJ2-7; D call uncertain. The CDR3 extends over 11 amino acids. Germline V gene data show CDR1 as SNHLY and CDR2 as FYNNEI. With 6 bases removed from V and 8 bases from J, the gap between germline ends came to 11 bases. Here the CDR3 DNA reads TGTGCCAGCAGGCTGGTCTATCAGCAGTACTTC. This sequence encodes CASRLVYQQYF.

The V call is TRBV4-1, the J call TRBJ2-5; 8 positions agree with TRBD1. The tail of the sequence fits TRBJ2-7 better, so the J call may be wrong. Looked up from germline, CDR1 is MGHRA and CDR2 is YSYEKL. The CDR3 extends over 14 amino acids. The CDR3 DNA reads as TGCGCCAGCAGCCAACCGGGACAGGCGAACGAGCAGTACTTC. It yields the protein CASSQPGQANEQYF.

This sequence joins TRBV6-1 and TRBJ1-1; D call uncertain. This CDR3 region has 13 residues. With 1 base removed from V and 10 bases from J, the gap between germline ends came to 13 bases. Germline assignment: CDR1 MNHNS and CDR2 SASEGT. CDR3 coding DNA: TGTGCCAGCAGTGAAGGAGTAGGGAGGGTAGCTTTCTTT. Encoded protein: CASSEGVGRVAFF.

This chain uses TRBV10-3 with TRBJ2-1, with D possibly matching TRBD2 (6 bases). The germline CDR1 and CDR2 sequences are ENHRY and SYGVKD. Between the trimmed V and J ends, which lost 3 bases and 10 bases, there was a span of 19 bases. The CDR3 has 15 residues. The CDR3 spells CAISDRLDRVLEQFF. CDR3 nucleotides: TGTGCCATCAGTGACAGACTAGATCGAGTCCTCGAGCAGTTCTTC.